Presented here are 14 T cell receptor beta chains from one specimen sequenced in a study of memory CD4+ T cells and cytomegalovirus serostatus. Using immunoSEQ multiplex PCR, the repertoire was profiled, and TCRdb retains in-frame clones only, with some absent. The sample comprises approximately 46,000 clones, around 80% of which are singletons, and approximately 1.2% rests with the top ten. The sort gate was single viable CD3+CD4+CD8-CD45RO+ cells for memory CD4+ T cells. Specimen: memory CD4+ T cells from blood. These receptors were taken from an adult in good health and CMV-seronegative.

Comments on this clone: A junction boundary mismatches the germline segment, possibly from a read error. The chain employs TRBV2 and TRBJ1-2; D is ambiguous. Germline values: CDR1 SNHLY, CDR2 FYNNEI. This CDR3 contains 12 residues. CDR3 DNA sequence: TGTGCCGGCAGTCAACGGGAATATGGCTACACCTTC. Protein product: CAGSQREYGYTF. Full variable domain (rest looked up from reference TRBV2 and TRBJ1-2): EPEVTQTPSHQVTQMGQEVILRCVPISNHLYFYWYRQILGQKVEFLVSFYNNEISEKSEIFDDQFSVERPDGSNFTLKIRSTKLEDSAMYFCAGSQREYGYTFGSGTRLTVV.

V is TRBV29-1 and J is TRBJ2-7; tentative D call: TRBD2 (7 bases). Germline V gene lookup returns CDR1 SQVTM and CDR2 ANQGSEA. This CDR3 spans 13 amino acids. The germline V and J ends were trimmed by 7 bases and 6 bases, with 19 bases remaining between them. Written as DNA, the CDR3 is TGCAGCGCTGTTCAGGGGAGGGCTACCGAGCAGTACTTC. Residues: CSAVQGRATEQYF.

In its sample, this clone is medium-sized. At one end the junction does not follow the germline gene, possibly because of a read error. This chain uses TRBV5-4 with TRBJ1-2, with D unresolved. This CDR3 has 13 residues. Germline CDR1 reads SGHNT; CDR2 reads YYREEE (reference sequence). The CDR3 nucleotides are TGTGCCAGCAGGTTGGGAGGGAGGGATGGCTACACCTTC. This encodes CASRLGGRDGYTF.

This rearrangement joins TRBV19 to TRBJ2-7, with a weak D call TRBD2 (6 bases). The CDR3 has 16 residues. The germline V gene encodes CDR1 LNHDA and CDR2 SQIVND (reference sequence). V was trimmed by 0 bases and J by 2 bases, leaving 14 bases between them. The CDR3 nucleotides read TGTGCCAGTAGTATAGAGGCCGGGACTGGGGCCTACGAGCAGTACTTC. Translating it yields CASSIEAGTGAYEQYF.

The V call is TRBV19, the J call TRBJ2-7, with TRBD2 identical over 7 bases. V dropped 5 bases and J dropped 3; count of bases not matched to a gene: 10. This CDR3 is 15 amino acids long. Per germline, CDR1 LNHDA and CDR2 SQIVND (reference sequence). The CDR3 region has the DNA TGTGCCAGTAGTCCACCGAGGGGAGGGATCTACGAGCAGTACTTC. Protein: CASSPPRGGIYEQYF. Variable domain in full (rest from reference TRBV19 and TRBJ2-7): DGGITQSPKYLFRKEGQNVTLSCEQNLNHDAMYWYRQDPGQGLRLIYYSQIVNDFQKGDIAEGYSVSREKKESFPLTVTSAQKNPTAFYLCASSPPRGGIYEQYFGPGTRLTVT.

This clone was observed a handful of times. The V gene is TRBV18, the J gene TRBJ1-1; TRBD1 might be the D (5 bases). Trimming pared 4 bases from V and 6 bases from J, leaving 6 bases between. The CDR3 spans 11 residues. Germline V CDR1 and CDR2: KGHSH, LQKENI. CDR3 DNA sequence: TGTGCCAGCTCACTGGGGGCTGAAGCTTTCTTT. This sequence encodes CASSLGAEAFF. The variable domain in full, completed from reference TRBV18 and TRBJ1-1, reads NAGVMQNPRHLVRRRGQEARLRCSPMKGHSHVYWYRQLPEEGLKFMVYLQKENIIDESGMPKERFSAEFPKEGPSILRIQQVVRGDSAAYFCASSLGAEAFFGQGTRLTVV.

The chain employs TRBV7-8 and TRBJ2-5; TRBD2 matches 14 bases. Germline V CDR1 and CDR2: SGHVS, FQNEAQ. Germline trimming cut 2 bases from V and 4 bases from J; bases unmatched to any gene: 15. The CDR3 consists of 20 residues. CDR3 sequence (DNA): TGTGCCAGCAGCTTACTTTTCCGGGTCGGGACTAGCGGGAGCGGAGAGACCCAGTACTTC. Translated: CASSLLFRVGTSGSGETQYF.

In its sample, this clone was seen once. This sequence joins TRBV30 and TRBJ2-5; the D gene is possibly TRBD2 (5 bases). CDR1 GTSNPN and CDR2 SVGIG come from the germline V gene (reference sequence). The V end lost 5 bases, the J end lost 5 bases, and 12 bases lay between the germline ends. CDR3 length equals 12 residues. This CDR3 is CAWGPRGETQYF. DNA of the CDR3: TGTGCCTGGGGCCCCCGGGGTGAGACCCAGTACTTC.

The V gene is TRBV9, the J gene TRBJ2-4; unclear D gene. The length of the CDR3 is 17 residues. Germline V gene data show CDR1 as SGDLS and CDR2 as YYNGEE. The germline V and J ends were trimmed by 0 bases and 1 base, with 14 bases remaining between them. In DNA form, the CDR3 reads TGTGCCAGCAGCGTAGTGGGAATAGCCTTGGCCAAAAACATTCAGTACTTC. Encoded protein: CASSVVGIALAKNIQYF.

The chain carries TRBV7-9 and TRBJ2-5; TRBD2 matches at 9 bases. Germline values: CDR1 SEHNR, CDR2 FQNEAQ (reference sequence). The CDR3 is 15 residues long. Trimming at V came to 5 bases and at J to 5 bases, leaving 9 bases not matched to a gene. Here the CDR3 reads CASSQTSGRFETQYF. The CDR3 nucleotides are TGTGCCAGCAGCCAGACTAGCGGCAGGTTTGAGACCCAGTACTTC.

J is TRBJ2-2 and V is TRBV7-9, with TRBD1 matching over 10 bases. V lost 6 bases and J lost 0; bases outside the gene matches: 1. Germline-derived CDR1 and CDR2 are SEHNR and FQNEAQ (reference sequence). CDR3 length equals 15 residues. CDR3 amino acids: CASRGTGANTGELFF. As DNA, the CDR3 is TGTGCCAGCAGGGGGACAGGGGCGAACACCGGGGAGCTGTTTTTT.

The chain uses TRBV2 and TRBJ1-4, with a tentative D call TRBD1 (6 bases). CDR1 SNHLY and CDR2 FYNNEI come from the germline V gene. V lost 4 bases to trimming and J lost 0 bases, with 15 bases between them. This CDR3 is built from 17 residues. CDR3 DNA: TGTGCCAGCAGTGGCCTGGGGGGCCCTGCAACTAATGAAAAACTGTTTTTT. Amino acid sequence: CASSGLGGPATNEKLFF.

J is TRBJ1-1 and V is TRBV5-1, with 10 bases aligning to TRBD1. CDR3 length equals 14 residues. The trim removed 5 bases at V and 4 bases at J, leaving 5 bases unmatched. Germline V lookup: CDR1 SGHRS, CDR2 YFSETQ. The CDR3 DNA follows: TGCGCCAGCAGACTCCGGGACAGGGGCACTGAAGCTTTCTTT. Translation: CASRLRDRGTEAFF.

This clone rates as medium-sized (0.01 to 0.1%). The genes are TRBV11-2 and TRBJ1-2; no reliable D call. The CDR3 is 15 residues long. The V end was cut by 6 bases, the J end by 2 bases, with 16 bases between. Germline V gives CDR1 SGHAT, CDR2 FQNNGV. CDR3 sequence reads: CASRQDSSGNYGYTF. CDR3 DNA: TGTGCCAGCAGGCAGGACTCGTCCGGGAACTATGGCTACACCTTC. The whole variable domain, remainder taken from reference TRBV11-2 and TRBJ1-2, is EAGVAQSPRYKIIEKRQSVAFWCNPISGHATLYWYQQILGQGPKLLIQFQNNGVVDDSQLPKDRFSAERLKGVDSTLKIQPAKLEDSAVYLCASRQDSSGNYGYTFGSGTRLTVV.